This TCR beta chain was recorded in a study of blood T cell repertoires in COVID-19. Study at large: In each case, the material was cDNA or gDNA derived from T cells, B-cell-depleted T cells, or PBMCs.

Only a few counts were recorded for this clone. Per the original data handling: Amplification with reference gene primers provided the estimates of nucleated cell counts. The assay was immunoSEQ multiplex PCR, and TCRdb's table has in-frame clones only and misses some. D and trimming come from the DNA, and the V and J calls and clone size come from that table. The sample records over 95,000 clones, about 84% being singletons. In germline, CDR1 is SGHRS, CDR2 YFSETQ. V gave up 0 bases and J gave up 2 bases, with 8 bases separating them. The CDR3 sequence is 14 residues long. Sequencing was carried out using peripheral blood. The source is a man in his fifties with acute or convalescent COVID-19. This rearrangement joins TRBV5-1 to TRBJ1-2, with a tentative D call TRBD1 (6 bases). The CDR3 reads CASSLDQGNYGYTF. In nucleotides, the CDR3 is TGCGCCAGCAGCTTGGATCAGGGGAACTATGGCTACACCTTC.